Each of the 18 T cell receptor beta chains below was sequenced from the same sample in a study of shared clonotypes between healthy human individuals. The repertoire was sequenced with immunoSEQ multiplex PCR; TCRdb's copy has only in-frame clones and lacks some. The table has about 1.1 million clones, about 80% seen once; the top ten hold 0.89%. Input material: memory CD4+ T cells from PBMCs. Subset noted: CD45RA-negative fraction. All receptors derive from a man younger than 35 in good health. Some clones in this sample may be carry-over from other donors' samples.

This chain joins TRBV5-6 and TRBJ2-5; D remains ambiguous. V lost 0 bases, J lost 5 bases, and 11 bases lay in between. CDR1 is SGHDT and CDR2 is YYEEEE in the germline V gene. The CDR3 totals 14 residues. CDR3 in amino acids: CASSLAGRRETQYF. The CDR3 coding sequence is TGTGCCAGCAGCTTGGCGGGCAGACGGGAGACCCAGTACTTC.

This clone showed up just once. V gene TRBV2 combines with J gene TRBJ1-5; 7 positions match TRBD1. This CDR3 comprises 16 residues. CDR1 is SNHLY, CDR2 FYNNEI, per germline. V dropped 3 bases and J dropped 0; count of bases not matched to a gene: 5. CDR3 in DNA: TGTGCCAGCAGTGACGGGCAGGGGGTTAGCAATCAGCCCCAGCATTTT. This codes for CASSDGQGVSNQPQHF.

The chain joins TRBV2 to TRBJ1-1, with D perhaps TRBD1 (6 bases). Germline V gene lookup returns CDR1 SNHLY and CDR2 FYNNEI. The CDR3 loop spans 12 amino acids. The V end was cut by 6 bases, the J end by 5 bases, with 10 bases between. The DNA for the CDR3 is TGTGCCAGCAGGAGGGGGGGGACTGAAGCTTTCTTT. Its protein is CASRRGGTEAFF. Full variable domain (missing parts from reference TRBV2 and TRBJ1-1): EPEVTQTPSHQVTQMGQEVILRCVPISNHLYFYWYRQILGQKVEFLVSFYNNEISEKSEIFDDQFSVERPDGSNFTLKIRSTKLEDSAMYFCASRRGGTEAFFGQGTRLTVV.

The chain uses TRBV18 and TRBJ1-1; a weak D match, TRBD1 (6 bases). The CDR3 has 15 amino acids. The germline V and J ends were trimmed by 3 bases and 4 bases, with 15 bases remaining between them. Germline values: CDR1 KGHSH, CDR2 LQKENI. CDR3 nucleotide sequence: TGTGCCAGCTCACCGGCGGGGGGGCTGAGCACTGAAGCTTTCTTT. It codes for CASSPAGGLSTEAFF.

This clone was found a few times. The CDR3 DNA reads TGTGCCAGCAGCCAAGGCTTCGGGGGCGCGGGGCAGCCCCAGCATTTT. This gives the protein CASSQGFGGAGQPQHF. This sequence joins TRBV4-2 and TRBJ1-5, with D possibly matching TRBD1 (6 bases). CDR1 LGHNA and CDR2 YNFKEQ come from the germline V gene. V was clipped by 1 base and J by 7 bases, with 17 bases between them. This CDR3 contains 16 residues.

This chain connects TRBV6-1 to TRBJ1-1; D may be TRBD1 (5 bases). Trimming stripped 3 bases from V and 2 bases from J, with 16 bases between. Germline loops: CDR1 MNHNS, CDR2 SASEGT. The CDR3 consists of 16 residues. The CDR3 DNA follows: TGTGCCAGCAGTGACCGCATGGGGGGTGGTAACACTGAAGCTTTCTTT. Protein: CASSDRMGGGNTEAFF.

V and J are TRBV5-1 and TRBJ2-1; 9 nucleotides agree with TRBD2. Germline-derived CDR1 and CDR2 are SGHRS and YFSETQ. This CDR3 is built from 17 residues. V trimming: 3 bases; J trimming: 5 bases; junction bases outside the gene matches: 12. The CDR3 DNA follows: TGCGCCAGCAGCTGGGGGCGGCGGGAGGGACTTAACAATGAGCAGTTCTTC. It specifies CASSWGRREGLNNEQFF.

This clone is a singleton in its sample. CDR3 in amino acids: CALMERTSGIPSHEQYF. The CDR3 DNA reads as TGTGCCCTCATGGAGAGGACTAGCGGGATTCCATCCCACGAGCAGTACTTC. This sequence joins TRBV27 and TRBJ2-7; 12 bases align to TRBD2. Germline loops: CDR1 MNHEY, CDR2 SMNVEV (reference sequence). J gave up 5 bases and V 11 bases, and 19 bases lay outside the gene matches. This CDR3 is 17 amino acids long.

The V call is TRBV19, the J call TRBJ2-7; D may be TRBD1 or TRBD2 (5 bases each). The V gene lost 5 bases and the J gene lost 1 base, with 18 bases spanning the gap. Per the germline V gene, CDR1 is LNHDA and CDR2 is SQIVND (reference sequence). The CDR3 totals 16 residues. The CDR3 nucleotides read TGTGCCAGTAGTTCTCACCGGGACCCGGTGTCCTACGAGCAGTACTTC. Translating it yields CASSSHRDPVSYEQYF.

The chain carries TRBV19 and TRBJ2-7; 7 bases map to TRBD2. The CDR3 has 14 amino acids. Per the germline V gene, CDR1 is LNHDA and CDR2 is SQIVND (reference sequence). J was trimmed by 5 bases and V by 4 bases; bases with no gene match: 8. CDR3 in DNA: TGTGCCAGTAGTAGCGGGCGGCGGGGGAACGAGCAGTACTTC. Amino acids: CASSSGRRGNEQYF. The entire variable domain, with the rest obtained from reference TRBV19 and TRBJ2-7, is as follows: DGGITQSPKYLFRKEGQNVTLSCEQNLNHDAMYWYRQDPGQGLRLIYYSQIVNDFQKGDIAEGYSVSREKKESFPLTVTSAQKNPTAFYLCASSSGRRGNEQYFGPGTRLTVT.

This chain uses TRBV28 with TRBJ1-3; the D is unclear. With 8 bases removed from V and 1 base from J, the gap between germline ends came to 15 bases. The CDR3 covers 15 residues. CDR1 MDHEN and CDR2 SYDVKM come from the germline V gene. CDR3 residues: CASLGRRISGNTIYF. Here the CDR3 DNA reads TGTGCCAGCCTAGGACGGCGGATTTCTGGAAACACCATATATTTT.

The chain joins TRBV5-1 to TRBJ1-3; weak D call: TRBD1 (5 bases). From germline, CDR1 is SGHRS and CDR2 YFSETQ. V gave up 4 bases and J gave up 0 bases, with 11 bases separating them. The CDR3 has 15 residues. CDR3 sequence: CASSEGRDSGNTIYF. The CDR3, as DNA: TGCGCCAGCAGCGAGGGACGAGACTCTGGAAACACCATATATTTT.

This clone was counted a single time. The J gene is TRBJ2-6, the V gene TRBV27; a weak D match, TRBD2 (5 bases). V was trimmed by 2 bases and J by 2 bases, leaving 7 bases between them. The CDR3 has 15 amino acids. Germline CDR1 MNHEY, CDR2 SMNVEV (reference sequence). The CDR3 DNA follows: TGTGCCAGCAGTTTACTGAGGGCTGGGGCCAACGTCCTGACTTTC. This encodes CASSLLRAGANVLTF.

This chain joins TRBV5-1 and TRBJ1-1; D gene uncertain. The CDR3 totals 15 residues. Germline CDR1 reads SGHRS; CDR2 reads YFSETQ. V lost 0 bases to trimming and J lost 0 bases, with 9 bases between them. The CDR3 reads CASSLAETLNTEAFF. CDR3 bases: TGCGCCAGCAGCTTGGCCGAGACACTGAACACTGAAGCTTTCTTT.

The chain carries TRBV6-6 and TRBJ1-2; 8 bases line up with TRBD1. With 6 bases clipped from V and 3 bases from J, the junction kept 3 bases outside the gene matches. Germline loops: CDR1 MNHNY, CDR2 SVGAGI (reference sequence). The CDR3 loop spans 13 amino acids. CDR3 amino acids: CASRQTGDYGYTF. The CDR3 DNA is TGTGCCAGCAGGCAGACAGGGGACTATGGCTACACCTTC.

V usage is TRBV9 and J usage is TRBJ2-1; TRBD2 matches 7 bases. The V segment lost 2 bases and the J segment 9 bases; nucleotides outside the gene matches: 14. CDR3 length: 16 residues. Germline CDR1 SGDLS, CDR2 YYNGEE. CDR3 sequence (DNA): TGTGCCAGCAGCGTGGGGCGGGGCGGGAGCGGCGGTGAGCAGTTCTTC. This gives the protein CASSVGRGGSGGEQFF.

The rearrangement joins TRBV5-1 to TRBJ2-3; TRBD2 agrees at 9 bases. Germline CDR1 SGHRS, CDR2 YFSETQ. The CDR3 sequence is 16 residues long. With V trimmed by 1 base and J by 1 base, 4 bases remained unmatched. The chain's CDR3 is CASSLRTSDGTDTQYF. As DNA, the CDR3 is TGCGCCAGCAGCTTGCGGACTAGCGATGGCACAGATACGCAGTATTTT. The full variable domain, in which reference TRBV5-1 and TRBJ2-3 provide the parts outside the CDR3, is KAGVTQTPRYLIKTRGQQVTLSCSPISGHRSVSWYQQTPGQGLQFLFEYFSETQRNKGNFPGRFSGRQFSNSRSEMNVSTLELGDSALYLCASSLRTSDGTDTQYFGPGTRLTVL.

This clone was counted between two and nine times. This chain uses TRBV18 with TRBJ2-7; a weak D match, TRBD2 (6 bases). This CDR3 contains 14 residues. V lost 4 bases and J lost 0, with 10 bases in between. In germline, CDR1 is KGHSH, CDR2 LQKENI. The CDR3 sequence: CASSRRESSYEQYF. As DNA, the CDR3 is TGTGCCAGCTCACGTCGGGAGAGCTCCTACGAGCAGTACTTC. Using reference TRBV18 and TRBJ2-7 for the parts outside the CDR3, the full variable domain is NAGVMQNPRHLVRRRGQEARLRCSPMKGHSHVYWYRQLPEEGLKFMVYLQKENIIDESGMPKERFSAEFPKEGPSILRIQQVVRGDSAAYFCASSRRESSYEQYFGPGTRLTVT.